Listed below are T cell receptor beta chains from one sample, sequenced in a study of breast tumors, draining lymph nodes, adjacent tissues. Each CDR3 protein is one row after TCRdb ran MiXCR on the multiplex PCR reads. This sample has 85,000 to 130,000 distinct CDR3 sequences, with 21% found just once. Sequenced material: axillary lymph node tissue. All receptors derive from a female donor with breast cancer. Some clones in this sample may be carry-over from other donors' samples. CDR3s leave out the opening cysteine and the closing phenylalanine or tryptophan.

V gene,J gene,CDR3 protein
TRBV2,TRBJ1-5,ASGLNQPQH
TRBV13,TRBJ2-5,ASSLTSPRTQY
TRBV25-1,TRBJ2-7,ASSELSGSEQY
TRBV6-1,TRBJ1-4,ACSQEGGNEKLF
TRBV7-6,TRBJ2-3,ASSIKTGGAIDTQY
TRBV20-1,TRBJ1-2,SARRVGGYT
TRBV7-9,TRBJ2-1,ASSPRAGSSYNEQF
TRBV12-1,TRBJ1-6,ASSFDGRSSYNSPLH
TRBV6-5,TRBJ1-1,ASSEQPGESTEAF
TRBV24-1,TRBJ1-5,ATSVGGQPQH
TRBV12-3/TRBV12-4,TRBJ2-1,ASSQGLDNEQF
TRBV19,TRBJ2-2,ASRRQGTNTGELF
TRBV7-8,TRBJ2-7,ASSRVGGIHEQY
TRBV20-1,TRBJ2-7,SAEAGGKNEQY
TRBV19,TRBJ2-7,ASSQDRAGYEQY
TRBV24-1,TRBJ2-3,ATSDYTGGHTDTQY
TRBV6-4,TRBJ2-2,ASSDSFYTGELF
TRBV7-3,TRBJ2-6,ASSHRPSEPGANVLT
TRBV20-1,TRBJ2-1,SARGLAGAGTNEQF
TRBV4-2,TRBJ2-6,ASTPRGSGANVLT
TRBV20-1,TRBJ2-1,SASWDRELRRQF
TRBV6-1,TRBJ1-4,ASNSWGEKLF
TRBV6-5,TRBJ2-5,ASSREDRQETQY
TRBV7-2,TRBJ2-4,ASSSSHGTGTLSDIQY
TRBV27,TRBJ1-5,ASGPGNQPQH
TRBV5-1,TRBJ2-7,ASSCCARSSYEQY
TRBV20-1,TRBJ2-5,SAPPPSGRALGQETQY
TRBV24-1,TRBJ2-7,ATSDSASYEQY
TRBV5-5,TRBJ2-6,ASSLDSSGANVLT
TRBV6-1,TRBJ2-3,ASSVTRASGGWADTQY
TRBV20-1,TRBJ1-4,SAREAGGNEKLF
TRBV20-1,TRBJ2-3,SARVGSGGVRGDTQY
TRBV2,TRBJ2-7,ATSGGSYEQY
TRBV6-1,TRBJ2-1,AGRYHRQNNTSGKDYEQF
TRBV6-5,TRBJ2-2,ASSYSTGLAGELF
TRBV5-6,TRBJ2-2,ASSSEPLGGTGELF